These T cell receptor beta chains were read from a single sample in a study of blood T cell repertoires in COVID-19. Clones were read by immunoSEQ multiplex PCR, and TCRdb kept only the in-frame ones, dropping some. Among 250,000 to 300,000 clones listed, nearly 90% were seen once. Sequencing was done on a sample of PBMCs or T cells enriched from blood (not recorded which). The source of these receptors is a woman aged 30 to 39 who had recovered from COVID-19. CDR3s include the opening cysteine and the closing phenylalanine or tryptophan. D genes are given only for firm matches. A row's size may be missing; if present it is once, few, many or a size class.

v_gene	abundance	d_gene	j_gene	CDR3nt	CDR3aa
TRBV7-9	.	TRBD1	TRBJ1-2	TGTGCCAGCAGCTTAGGGATCAGGGGGCTTAATGGCTACACCTTC	CASSLGIRGLNGYTF
TRBV18	.	TRBD1	TRBJ1-3	TGTGCCAGCTCACCCGAATTGTCAGGGGGCTCTGGAAACACCATATATTTT	CASSPELSGGSGNTIYF
TRBV24-1	once	TRBD1	TRBJ1-5	TGTGCCACCAGTGATTCCGGGACAGGGGCTCGCAATCAGCCCCAGCATTTT	CATSDSGTGARNQPQHF
TRBV28	.	TRBD1	TRBJ1-6	TGTGCCAGCAGGGCCGGGACAGGGGCCTCACCCCTCCACTTT	CASRAGTGASPLHF
TRBV10-3	few	.	TRBJ2-2	TGTGCCATCAGTGAGCGGGGAACGAACACCGGGGAGCTGTTTTTT	CAISERGTNTGELFF
TRBV24-1	.	TRBD1	TRBJ1-5	TGTGCCACCAGTGATCCGGGACAGTATAATCAGCCCCAGCATTTT	CATSDPGQYNQPQHF
TRBV7-6	.	TRBD2	TRBJ2-3	TGTGCCAGCAGCTCAGGGACTAGCGGGGGGCAAGGCACAGATACGCAGTATTTT	CASSSGTSGGQGTDTQYF
TRBV19	once	TRBD1	TRBJ1-4	TGTGCCAGTAGTCCTCACAGGGGGCGAGATGAAAAACTGTTTTTT	CASSPHRGRDEKLFF
TRBV19	once	.	TRBJ2-1	TGTGCCAGTAGTCCCCGACAGGTCTTCTACAATGAGCAGTTCTTC	CASSPRQVFYNEQFF
TRBV2	.	TRBD1	TRBJ2-3	TGTGCCAGCAGTGAAGCTTGGACAGGGGAAGATACGCAGTATTTT	CASSEAWTGEDTQYF
TRBV28	.	TRBD1	TRBJ1-5	TGTGCCAGCAGTTATGGACAGGGGGGCCAGCCCCAGCATTTT	CASSYGQGGQPQHF
TRBV28	.	TRBD1	TRBJ1-3	TGTGCCAGCAGTTCGATACTTGGACAGGCCTTCTCTGGAAACACCATATATTTT	CASSSILGQAFSGNTIYF
TRBV7-9	.	TRBD1	TRBJ1-5	TGTGCCAGCAGCCCTCAGGGGGCGAGCAATCAGCCCCAGCATTTT	CASSPQGASNQPQHF
TRBV11-2	.	.	TRBJ1-2	TGTGCCAGCAGCTTAGCAGCTAACTATGGCTACACCTTC	CASSLAANYGYTF
TRBV30	.	TRBD2	TRBJ2-1	TGTGCCTGGAGTAAGGGGCTAGCGGGATTTGGGTCCTACAATGAGCAGTTCTTC	CAWSKGLAGFGSYNEQFF
TRBV3-1/TRBV3-2	.	.	TRBJ1-5	TGTGCCAGCAGCCTAAAACGAAGGGAGCAGTGGGGCAATCAGCCCCAGCATTTT	CASSLKRREQWGNQPQHF
TRBV11-2	.	TRBD2	TRBJ2-2	TGTGCCAGCATCCAACGGACTAGCGGGGCGAACACCGGGGAGCTGTTTTTT	CASIQRTSGANTGELFF
TRBV6-2/TRBV6-3	.	.	TRBJ1-2	TGTGCCAGCAGTTCAGATAACTATGGCTACACCTTC	CASSSDNYGYTF
TRBV14	.	TRBD1	TRBJ1-1	TGTGCCAGCAGCCTGGACAGGGGGCACGTCACTGAAGCTTTCTTT	CASSLDRGHVTEAFF
TRBV27	.	TRBD2	TRBJ2-3	TGTGCCAGCAGCCCGGGACTAGCGGGGATGACAGATACGCAGTATTTT	CASSPGLAGMTDTQYF
TRBV5-1	.	.	TRBJ1-1	TGCGCCAGCAGCGTTGCGGGGATGAACACTGAAGCTTTCTTT	CASSVAGMNTEAFF
TRBV24-1	.	.	TRBJ2-1	TGTGCCACCAGTGACCCAGGGGAGTATGAGCAGTTCTTC	CATSDPGEYEQFF
TRBV11-3	.	.	TRBJ2-5	TGTGCCAGCAGCTTAGGGTTCTCAGGGTTCGCGACCCAGTACTTC	CASSLGFSGFATQYF
TRBV13	.	.	TRBJ1-3	TGTGCCAGCAGCTTAGCCGCAGGGCCCTCTGGAAACACCATATATTTT	CASSLAAGPSGNTIYF
TRBV9	.	.	TRBJ2-1	TGTGCCAGCAGCGTTTCGGGTGTCTCCTACAATGAGCAGTTCTTC	CASSVSGVSYNEQFF
TRBV7-7	.	.	TRBJ1-1	TGTGCCTCACGGGGGGACGAGAACACTGAAGCTTTCTTT	CASRGDENTEAFF
TRBV29-1	.	.	TRBJ1-1	TGCAGCGTTGAATTTTGGGGCCTAAACACTGAAGCTTTCTTT	CSVEFWGLNTEAFF
TRBV10-3	.	.	TRBJ2-7	TGTGCCATCAGTGAGAACAGGGATAGAAGTGACTTC	CAISENRDRSDF
TRBV24-1	.	.	TRBJ1-1	TGTGCCACCAGTGATTTTGGAGGGACTGAAGCTTTCTTT	CATSDFGGTEAFF
TRBV6-5	.	.	TRBJ2-3	TGTGCCAGCAGTACCGGGGTCGATACGCAGTATTTT	CASSTGVDTQYF
TRBV6-4	.	TRBD1	TRBJ2-2	TGTGCCAGCAGCGAGGACAGGGGTTCTACCGGGGAGCTGTTTTTT	CASSEDRGSTGELFF
TRBV7-9	.	TRBD1	TRBJ1-4	TGTGCCAGCAGTCGGGACAGGAGCGCAACTAATGAAAAACTGTTTTTT	CASSRDRSATNEKLFF
TRBV6-2/TRBV6-3	once	.	TRBJ2-7	TGTGCCAGCAGTTGGGCCGTCGGTCCCTACGAGCAGTACTTC	CASSWAVGPYEQYF
TRBV2	.	.	TRBJ1-6	TGTGCCAGCAGTGAATTCCTAGTAAGCTCCTATAATTCACCCCTCCACTTT	CASSEFLVSSYNSPLHF
TRBV5-1	.	.	TRBJ2-1	TGCGCCAGCAGCTTGCAGGAGGTGAATGAGCAGTTCTTC	CASSLQEVNEQFF
TRBV10-1	.	TRBD2	TRBJ2-2	TGCGCCAGCAGTGAGTCTTGGACTAGCGTTCCCACCGGGGAGCTGTTTTTT	CASSESWTSVPTGELFF
TRBV5-5	.	.	TRBJ1-1	TGTGCCAGCAGCGAGGGCCAGAACACTGAAGCTTTCTTT	CASSEGQNTEAFF
TRBV29-1	once	.	TRBJ1-2	TGCAGCGTCACAAACTCCGGCGGTTATTTCTCTGGCTACACCTTC	CSVTNSGGYFSGYTF
TRBV19	once	.	TRBJ2-2	TGTGCCAGTAGTATAGGGTACAAGACCGGGGAGCTGTTTTTT	CASSIGYKTGELFF
TRBV27	.	TRBD1	TRBJ1-1	TGTGCCAGCAGTTTTACAGGGGGCGTCCCTGAAGCTTTCTTT	CASSFTGGVPEAFF
TRBV7-6	.	TRBD2	TRBJ2-3	TGTGCCAGCAGCCCAGGACTAGCGGGATCCACAGATACGCAGTATTTT	CASSPGLAGSTDTQYF
TRBV2	.	TRBD1	TRBJ1-6	TGTGCCAGCAGGGAACCAAGGACAGGGGGCGTTCAGATCTACTCACCCCTCCACTTT	CASREPRTGGVQIYSPLHF
TRBV4-1	.	TRBD1	TRBJ1-1	TGCGCCAGCAGCCGGACGACAGGGTTGAACACTGAAGCTTTCTTT	CASSRTTGLNTEAFF
TRBV10-3	.	TRBD1	TRBJ1-1	TGTGCCATCAGTGAGTCCTACAGGGGGCACTACACTGAAGCTTTCTTT	CAISESYRGHYTEAFF
TRBV5-3	.	.	TRBJ2-1	TGTGCCAGAAGCTTGATTGGCAGAAACAATGAGCAGTTCTTC	CARSLIGRNNEQFF
TRBV2	once	TRBD1	TRBJ2-7	TGTGCCAGCAGTGGGCGGACAGGGGGCCGAACCTACGAGCAGTACTTC	CASSGRTGGRTYEQYF
TRBV7-9	.	.	TRBJ1-2	TGTGCCAGCAGGAAGACAGATGGCTACACCTTC	CASRKTDGYTF
TRBV28	.	TRBD2	TRBJ2-7	TGTGCCAGCAGTTTCCCTAGCGGGAGTATGGCCTACGAGCAGTACTTC	CASSFPSGSMAYEQYF
TRBV18	.	TRBD1	TRBJ2-5	TGTGCCAGCTCTCCCCCAGGGGGCAGAGAGACCCAGTACTTC	CASSPPGGRETQYF
TRBV19	.	.	TRBJ1-5	TGTGCCAGTAACAGAGGCAATCAGCCCCAGCATTTT	CASNRGNQPQHF
TRBV9	.	TRBD1	TRBJ2-2	TGTGCCAGCACCCCGCTGGGATCCAGGGGGCGAACCGGGGAGCTGTTTTTT	CASTPLGSRGRTGELFF
TRBV4-3	few	.	TRBJ2-5	TGCGCCAGCAGCCAAGGAGTCCTGCCCCAAGAGACCCAGTACTTC	CASSQGVLPQETQYF
TRBV15	.	TRBD1	TRBJ2-3	TGTGCCACCAGCAGAGACCCCGGGACAGGGACCGATACGCAGTATTTT	CATSRDPGTGTDTQYF
TRBV27	.	.	TRBJ1-2	TGTGCCAGCAGTCCAGTGGACAGCTCTAACTATGGCTACACCTTC	CASSPVDSSNYGYTF
TRBV14	.	.	TRBJ2-7	TGTGCCAGCAGCTACGAAGTAGACGAGCAGTACTTC	CASSYEVDEQYF
TRBV28	.	.	TRBJ2-7	TGTGCCAGCAAATCCTTTTATCTCGGCGAGCAGTACTTC	CASKSFYLGEQYF
TRBV19	once	TRBD1	TRBJ1-1	TGTGCCAGTAGTACCGTCAGGGGGCTCGACACTGAAGCTTTCTTT	CASSTVRGLDTEAFF
TRBV30	.	.	TRBJ2-3	TGTGCCTGGAGTTTAAAGGGGAGGCCAGATACGCAGTATTTT	CAWSLKGRPDTQYF
TRBV20-1	.	.	TRBJ2-7	TGCAGTGCTAGTGGGGCGGGATTCGACGAGCAGTACTTC	CSASGAGFDEQYF